Presented here are 31 T cell receptor beta chains from one specimen sequenced in a study of graft-versus-host responses after intestinal transplantation. Their antigens remain unidentified. The assay was immunoSEQ multiplex PCR, and TCRdb's table has in-frame clones only and misses some. This table holds 71,000 or so clones, about 90% found once. The specimen comprised unstimulated CD8+ T cells sorted from spleen or lymph node cells, sampled before intestinal transplant. Receptors originate from a human donor who received an intestinal transplant.

The chain is built from TRBV7-9 and TRBJ2-5; TRBD2 agrees at 9 bases. The germline gives CDR1 SEHNR, CDR2 FQNEAQ (reference sequence). The V and J ends lost 0 bases and 2 bases, in that order; junction bases with no gene match: 13. This CDR3 has 19 residues. This CDR3 reads CASSLARASGDKIQETQYF. The CDR3 DNA reads as TGTGCCAGCAGCTTAGCGCGAGCTAGCGGGGATAAAATACAAGAGACCCAGTACTTC. Full variable domain (remainder filled in from reference TRBV7-9 and TRBJ2-5): DTGVSQNPRHKITKRGQNVTFRCDPISEHNRLYWYRQTLGQGPEFLTYFQNEAQLEKSRLLSDRFSAERPKGSFSTLEIQRTEQGDSAMYLCASSLARASGDKIQETQYFGPGTRLLVL.

This chain connects TRBV5-1 to TRBJ1-4; D not resolved. The CDR3 spans 11 residues. The germline V gene has CDR1 SGHRS and CDR2 YFSETQ. The germline V and J ends were trimmed by 5 bases and 7 bases, with 6 bases remaining between them. CDR3 nucleotides: TGCGCCAGCAGGGGAGGTGAAAAACTGTTTTTT. Residues: CASRGGEKLFF.

This clone came up once. The V gene is TRBV7-8, the J gene TRBJ1-5; no reliable D call. The germline V gene has CDR1 SGHVS and CDR2 FQNEAQ. The V and J ends lost 1 base and 5 bases respectively, with 9 bases between them. This CDR3 spans 14 amino acids. CDR3 in DNA: TGTGCCAGCAGCTTAGGAGAGGCAGATCAGCCCCAGCATTTT. Translation: CASSLGEADQPQHF.

This clone occurred a few times. Other DNA sequences in the sample encode the same CDR3. J is TRBJ2-7 and V is TRBV7-9; tentative D call: TRBD1 (8 bases). Germline values: CDR1 SEHNR, CDR2 FQNEAQ (reference sequence). V shed 5 bases and J shed 6 bases, with 14 bases lying between them. The CDR3 is 13 amino acids. The CDR3 DNA is TGTGCCAGCAGCCCAACAGGGGGGGTCGAGCAGTACTTC. Its translation is CASSPTGGVEQYF.

This clone was observed once. Other DNA sequences in this sample translate to the same CDR3. V gene TRBV6-5 combines with J gene TRBJ2-5; D might be TRBD2 (7 bases). This CDR3 is built from 15 residues. Germline V gene sequence: CDR1 MNHEY, CDR2 SVGAGI. The V gene lost 4 bases and the J gene lost 1 base, with 13 bases spanning the gap. The CDR3 DNA reads TGTGCCAGCAGTTTAGGGGCGGGGGCCCAAGAGACCCAGTACTTC. It translates to CASSLGAGAQETQYF.

The V and J genes are TRBV2 and TRBJ1-6; 10 bases fit TRBD1. The CDR3 length is 17 residues. Germline V gene data show CDR1 as SNHLY and CDR2 as FYNNEI. The V gene end was trimmed by 7 bases and the J gene end by 2 bases; junction bases not matched to a gene: 8. The CDR3 nucleotides read TGTGCCAGCACCCCGGGACAGGGGTTCCCCTATAATTCACCCCTCCACTTT. It is translated as CASTPGQGFPYNSPLHF. Full variable domain (missing parts from reference TRBV2 and TRBJ1-6): EPEVTQTPSHQVTQMGQEVILRCVPISNHLYFYWYRQILGQKVEFLVSFYNNEISEKSEIFDDQFSVERPDGSNFTLKIRSTKLEDSAMYFCASTPGQGFPYNSPLHFGNGTRLTVT.

The chain combines TRBV9 with TRBJ2-3, with 8 bases lining up with TRBD2. The J segment lost 6 bases and the V segment lost 0 bases, leaving 15 bases of the junction unmatched. The CDR3 runs to 18 residues. Germline V gene data show CDR1 as SGDLS and CDR2 as YYNGEE. CDR3 sequence: CASSVGWVSGAPPDTQYF. CDR3 bases: TGTGCCAGCAGCGTAGGGTGGGTTAGCGGGGCTCCCCCGGATACGCAGTATTTT.

V is TRBV7-9 and J is TRBJ1-2; 9 nucleotides align to TRBD1. This CDR3 is 13 amino acids long. In germline, CDR1 is SEHNR, CDR2 FQNEAQ (reference sequence). The trim removed 5 bases at V and 8 bases at J, leaving 6 bases unmatched. CDR3 loop: CASSKWDREGYTF. CDR3 DNA sequence: TGTGCCAGCAGCAAGTGGGACAGGGAGGGCTACACCTTC.

The rearrangement links TRBV4-2 to TRBJ1-2; D call uncertain. V lost 3 bases, J lost 8 bases, and 16 bases lay in between. The CDR3 contains 14 residues. CDR1 is LGHNA and CDR2 is YNFKEQ in the germline V gene. The CDR3 nucleotides are TGTGCCAGCAGCCAGGAATACTACGATCAGGGCTACACCTTC. It encodes CASSQEYYDQGYTF.

J is TRBJ1-5 and V is TRBV2, with 12 bases matching TRBD1. The CDR3 length is 15 residues. Trimming at V came to 3 bases and at J to 5 bases, leaving 2 bases not matched to a gene. Per the germline V gene, CDR1 is SNHLY and CDR2 is FYNNEI. In DNA form, the CDR3 reads TGTGCCAGCAGTGACCGGGACAGGGGGCATCAGCCCCAGCATTTT. As protein: CASSDRDRGHQPQHF. The whole variable domain, filled in from reference TRBV2 and TRBJ1-5, reads EPEVTQTPSHQVTQMGQEVILRCVPISNHLYFYWYRQILGQKVEFLVSFYNNEISEKSEIFDDQFSVERPDGSNFTLKIRSTKLEDSAMYFCASSDRDRGHQPQHFGDGTRLSIL.

Remarks on this clone: Other DNA sequences in this specimen translate into the identical CDR3. This rearrangement joins TRBV19 to TRBJ1-1; the D gene is possibly TRBD1 (6 bases). V lost 5 bases and J 7 bases, leaving 14 bases between the germline ends. CDR3 length: 13 residues. Germline lookup yields CDR1 LNHDA and CDR2 SQIVND (reference sequence). CDR3 amino acids: CASSWGPGDEAFF. The CDR3 DNA sequence: TGTGCCAGTAGTTGGGGCCCAGGGGATGAAGCTTTCTTT.

The chain couples TRBV11-1 to TRBJ2-5; maybe TRBD2 (6 bases). The V and J ends lost 5 bases and 5 bases respectively, with 21 bases between them. There are 16 residues in the CDR3. Germline lookup yields CDR1 SGHAT and CDR2 FQDESV (reference sequence). The CDR3 loop reads CASSPTATLSGETQYF. The CDR3 coding sequence is TGTGCCAGCAGCCCCACGGCAACCTTAAGCGGGGAGACCCAGTACTTC.

The chain carries TRBV29-1 and TRBJ1-2; possible D gene TRBD1, 5 bases. Per the germline V gene, CDR1 is SQVTM and CDR2 is ANQGSEA. V lost 7 bases to trimming and J lost 2 bases, with 26 bases between them. The CDR3 spans 17 residues. CDR3 DNA sequence: TGCAGCGCCTGGGGCTTTGCGACAGCCAAAACAAACTATGGCTACACCTTC. Its translation is CSAWGFATAKTNYGYTF. Variable domain in full (rest from reference TRBV29-1 and TRBJ1-2): SAVISQKPSRDICQRGTSLTIQCQVDSQVTMMFWYRQQPGQSLTLIATANQGSEATYESGFVIDKFPISRPNLTFSTLTVSNMSPEDSSIYLCSAWGFATAKTNYGYTFGSGTRLTVV.

V and J are TRBV5-1 and TRBJ2-1; 12 bases match TRBD2. Per the germline V gene, CDR1 is SGHRS and CDR2 is YFSETQ. CDR3 length: 18 amino acids. The junction had 8 bases not matched to a gene; V was cut back by 4 bases and J by 0 bases. As DNA, the CDR3 is TGCGCCAGCAGCCGGACGCTAGCGGGGGGGCCCTCCTACAATGAGCAGTTCTTC. The encoded protein is CASSRTLAGGPSYNEQFF. Drawing the rest from reference TRBV5-1 and TRBJ2-1, the complete variable domain is KAGVTQTPRYLIKTRGQQVTLSCSPISGHRSVSWYQQTPGQGLQFLFEYFSETQRNKGNFPGRFSGRQFSNSRSEMNVSTLELGDSALYLCASSRTLAGGPSYNEQFFGPGTRLTVL.

V is TRBV6-1 and J is TRBJ1-1, with a possible D match to TRBD1 (6 bases). Per the germline V gene, CDR1 is MNHNS and CDR2 is SASEGT. CDR3 length: 17 residues. V was clipped by 3 bases and J by 5 bases, with 22 bases between them. The CDR3 loop is CASSDLDSGAGWTEAFF. Written as DNA, the CDR3 is TGTGCCAGCAGTGATCTAGACTCAGGGGCTGGGTGGACTGAAGCTTTCTTT.

The gene calls are TRBV5-1 and TRBJ2-7; maybe TRBD1 (5 bases). Per germline, CDR1 SGHRS and CDR2 YFSETQ. Between the trimmed V and J ends, which lost 2 bases and 4 bases, there was a span of 10 bases. This CDR3 has 13 amino acids. CDR3 sequence reads: CASSLGESYEQYF. CDR3 nucleotides: TGCGCCAGCAGCTTAGGGGAATCTTACGAGCAGTACTTC.

In its sample, this clone was seen a few times. This chain uses TRBV6-5 with TRBJ1-2, with a weak D call TRBD1 (6 bases). Germline assignment: CDR1 MNHEY and CDR2 SVGAGI. Trimming left V 0 bases short and J 3 bases short, with 8 bases between. The CDR3 runs to 14 residues. The CDR3 bases are TGTGCCAGCAGTTACTCGCGGACAGACTATGGCTACACCTTC. Translating gives CASSYSRTDYGYTF.

DNA for the CDR3: TGTGCCAGCAGTCCGGGGGGAGGTAGCAATCAGCCCCAGCATTTT. It specifies CASSPGGGSNQPQHF. The J gene is TRBJ1-5, the V gene TRBV6-1, with D possibly matching TRBD1 (5 bases). Germline loops: CDR1 MNHNS, CDR2 SASEGT. This CDR3 is built from 15 residues. The V gene lost 5 bases and the J gene lost 0 bases, with 11 bases spanning the gap.

In DNA, the CDR3 is TGTGCCAGCAGCCAGGGCGGGGAAGGGGTATATTCGGGCAATCAGCCCCAGCATTTT. Residues: CASSQGGEGVYSGNQPQHF. The rearrangement joins TRBV4-2 to TRBJ1-5; possible D gene TRBD1, 5 bases. Looked up from germline, CDR1 is LGHNA and CDR2 is YNFKEQ. The CDR3 covers 19 residues. V lost 3 bases and J lost 2, with 23 bases in between.

V is TRBV13 and J is TRBJ1-6; possibly TRBD1 for D (5 bases). The CDR3 is made up of 15 amino acids. Germline V gives CDR1 PRHDT, CDR2 FYEKMQ (reference sequence). V was cut by 5 bases and J by 4 bases, with 12 bases left in between. The CDR3 spells CASSPDGGYNSPLHF. The CDR3 DNA reads as TGTGCCAGCAGCCCAGATGGGGGGTATAATTCACCCCTCCACTTT. The whole variable domain, remainder taken from reference TRBV13 and TRBJ1-6, is AAGVIQSPRHLIKEKRETATLKCYPIPRHDTVYWYQQGPGQDPQFLISFYEKMQSDKGSIPDRFSAQQFSDYHSELNMSSLELGDSALYFCASSPDGGYNSPLHFGNGTRLTVT.

V usage is TRBV19 and J usage is TRBJ2-1; 7 nucleotides match TRBD1. V was pared by 6 bases and J by 7 bases, with 3 bases of the junction left unmatched. Germline V gives CDR1 LNHDA, CDR2 SQIVND (reference sequence). The CDR3 totals 12 residues. CDR3: CASSLDRNEQFF. The CDR3 DNA follows: TGTGCCAGTAGCCTGGACAGGAATGAGCAGTTCTTC.

CDR3 in amino acids: CASSPLPSTNEKLFF. The CDR3, as DNA: TGTGCCAGCAGTCCACTACCCTCAACTAATGAAAAACTGTTTTTT. The chain recombines TRBV6-5 with TRBJ1-4; D remains ambiguous. This CDR3 contains 15 residues. The germline CDR1 and CDR2 sequences are MNHEY and SVGAGI. The germline V and J ends were trimmed by 5 bases and 0 bases, with 10 bases remaining between them.

J is TRBJ2-5 and V is TRBV6-5; possibly TRBD2 for D (6 bases). TRBJ2-7 matches the DNA end more closely, so the J call is doubtful. The CDR3 length is 15 residues. Germline-derived CDR1 and CDR2 are MNHEY and SVGAGI. The CDR3 DNA is TGTGCCAGCAGTTACGCCGGTGGGGGGAACTACGAGCAGTACTTC. The encoded protein is CASSYAGGGNYEQYF.

The chain is built from TRBV6-6 and TRBJ2-1; 7 bases map to TRBD1. Trimming took 6 bases from V and 7 from J; bases not matched to a gene: 0. Looked up from germline, CDR1 is MNHNY and CDR2 is SVGAGI (reference sequence). The CDR3 is 11 residues long. The CDR3 is CASRQGNEQFF. The CDR3 nucleotides read TGTGCCAGCAGACAGGGGAATGAGCAGTTCTTC.

The chain couples TRBV13 to TRBJ2-5; D not resolved. The assigned J gene may be wrong: the sequence end matches TRBJ2-7 better. The CDR3 extends over 12 amino acids. Looked up from germline, CDR1 is PRHDT and CDR2 is FYEKMQ (reference sequence). DNA for the CDR3: TGTGCCAGCAGCTTCACAGACTACGAGCAGTACTTC. Its translation: CASSFTDYEQYF.

The chain employs TRBV6-7 and TRBJ1-5; tentatively, D is TRBD1 (5 bases). TRBV6-7 is recorded as an ORF, its role being uncertain. The germline V and J ends were trimmed by 5 bases and 7 bases, with 18 bases remaining between them. This CDR3 has 15 residues. CDR3 in amino acids: CASSAQGVLSQPQHF. The DNA of the CDR3 is TGTGCCAGCAGTGCACAAGGGGTTTTGAGCCAGCCCCAGCATTTT.

This chain joins TRBV27 and TRBJ2-7; D is perhaps TRBD1 (5 bases). The CDR3 consists of 14 residues. Germline V lookup: CDR1 MNHEY, CDR2 SMNVEV (reference sequence). With 5 bases removed from V and 4 bases from J, the gap between germline ends came to 15 bases. CDR3 nucleotides: TGTGCCAGCAGTCCCCCAGGGTCGGCGTACGAGCAGTACTTC. It encodes CASSPPGSAYEQYF.

This rearrangement joins TRBV12-5 to TRBJ1-1; D is unresolved. V lost 4 bases and J lost 4, with 10 bases in between. Germline V lookup: CDR1 LGHNT, CDR2 FRNRAP. The CDR3 covers 13 residues. The CDR3 loop is CASGYLGSTEAFF. CDR3 DNA: TGTGCTAGTGGTTATCTAGGCAGCACTGAAGCTTTCTTT. The full variable domain, in which reference TRBV12-5 and TRBJ1-1 provide the parts outside the CDR3, is DARVTQTPRHKVTEMGQEVTMRCQPILGHNTVFWYRQTMMQGLELLAYFRNRAPLDDSGMPKDRFSAEMPDATLATLKIQPSEPRDSAVYFCASGYLGSTEAFFGQGTRLTVV.

The chain uses TRBV25-1 and TRBJ1-5, with D perhaps matching TRBD1 (6 bases). Trimming stripped 1 base from V and 2 bases from J, with 18 bases between. Germline loops: CDR1 MGHDK, CDR2 SYGVNS. There are 18 residues in the CDR3. Here the CDR3 reads CASSESGGGRLGNQPQHF. The CDR3 nucleotides are TGTGCCAGCAGTGAATCGGGAGGGGGGCGGTTGGGCAATCAGCCCCAGCATTTT.

The chain carries TRBV5-6 and TRBJ1-2, with 12 bases identical to TRBD1. The CDR3 is 17 amino acids. The J segment lost 5 bases and the V segment lost 0 bases, leaving 8 bases of the junction unmatched. The V gene's germline CDR1 is SGHDT and CDR2 YYEEEE. The CDR3 coding sequence is TGTGCCAGCAGCTTGGGGGACAGGGGGCGCAGGGGGTATGGCTACACCTTC. Translating it yields CASSLGDRGRRGYGYTF.

The chain uses TRBV6-1 and TRBJ1-6, with D hard to call. The CDR3 has 16 residues. The germline V and J ends were trimmed by 6 bases and 0 bases, with 12 bases remaining between them. Germline V gene data show CDR1 as MNHNS and CDR2 as SASEGT. The CDR3 is CASSELLSSYNSPLHF. The CDR3 DNA sequence: TGTGCCAGCAGCGAACTTCTGAGCTCCTATAATTCACCCCTCCACTTT.